These 21 T cell receptor beta chains originate from one sample sequenced in a study of long-term antiretroviral therapy in people with HIV. Version v3.0 of the immunoSEQ assay ran at survey level. Sequencing was performed with immunoSEQ multiplex PCR; in TCRdb, only in-frame clones are kept and a portion is missing. The sample has more than 25,000 clones, 70% to 90% seen once. The specimen comprised unsorted PBMCs, sampled 1.8 years after starting antiretroviral therapy. The receptor source for this set is a woman younger than 30 with HIV.

J is TRBJ2-1 and V is TRBV1; the listed D gene, TRBD2, was not tested against the DNA. TRBV1 counts as a pseudogene. The CDR3 is 13 residues long. CDR3 loop: CTSRLGGPNEQFF. The CDR3 DNA sequence: TGCACCAGCAGGCTCGGAGGGCCCAATGAGCAGTTCTTC.

J is TRBJ2-3 and V is TRBV4-3; 8 nucleotides agree with TRBD2. V lost 1 base to trimming and J lost 0 bases; unmatched junction nucleotides: 0. The germline V gene has CDR1 LGHNA and CDR2 YSLEER. The CDR3 is 15 amino acids. The CDR3 bases are TGCGCCAGCAGCCAAGCTAGCGGGAGCACAGATACGCAGTATTTT. Protein: CASSQASGSTDTQYF.

CDR3 in amino acids: CASSPGGPGAYEQYF. The CDR3 nucleotides are TGTGCCAGCTCACCAGGAGGGCCAGGGGCCTACGAGCAGTACTTC. The chain carries TRBV18 and TRBJ2-7; D assignment may be TRBD1 or TRBD2 (6 bases each). Trimming removed 2 bases from V and 2 bases from J, with 13 bases in between. This CDR3 is 15 amino acids long. Germline CDR1 KGHSH, CDR2 LQKENI.

This chain links TRBV5-6 with TRBJ2-7; no clear D gene. V dropped 1 base and J dropped 3 bases, with 11 bases sitting between them. Looked up from germline, CDR1 is SGHDT and CDR2 is YYEEEE. The CDR3 contains 14 residues. This chain's CDR3 is CASSLIGYGYEQYF. DNA for the CDR3: TGTGCCAGCAGCTTGATTGGTTACGGCTACGAGCAGTACTTC.

The V gene is TRBV11-2, the J gene TRBJ1-3; D is uncertain. V lost 1 base and J lost 0, with 16 bases in between. CDR3 size: 18 residues. Germline lookup yields CDR1 SGHAT and CDR2 FQNNGV. CDR3 sequence reads: CASSLVPRAFLSGNTIYF. The CDR3 nucleotides read TGTGCCAGCAGCTTAGTCCCGAGGGCCTTCCTCTCTGGAAACACCATATATTTT.

V and J are TRBV9 and TRBJ1-1, with D tentatively TRBD1 (5 bases). Between the trimmed V and J ends, which lost 4 bases and 0 bases, there was a span of 13 bases. Germline CDR1 reads SGDLS; CDR2 reads YYNGEE. The CDR3 consists of 15 residues. DNA of the CDR3: TGTGCCAGCAGCCCCCCCCGGGGGTTGAACACTGAAGCTTTCTTT. It is translated as CASSPPRGLNTEAFF.

The genes are TRBV7-2 and TRBJ1-2; 7 bases match TRBD1. V was pared by 1 base and J by 5 bases, with 10 bases of the junction left unmatched. The CDR3 consists of 16 residues. In germline, CDR1 is SGHTA, CDR2 FQGNSA. CDR3 DNA: TGTGCCAGCAGCTTAGATCTAAGGGGGCGCATTTATGGCTACACCTTC. The encoded protein is CASSLDLRGRIYGYTF.

The chain is built from TRBV28 and TRBJ1-6; 9 bases match TRBD1. Germline V gene sequence: CDR1 MDHEN, CDR2 SYDVKM. V lost 7 bases to trimming and J lost 7 bases; unmatched junction nucleotides: 11. The CDR3 has 16 amino acids. The CDR3 here is CASTSSSGTGNSPLHF. The DNA of the CDR3 is TGTGCCAGCACTTCATCCTCCGGGACAGGGAATTCACCCCTCCACTTT.

V and J are TRBV19 and TRBJ1-2; 8 nucleotides agree with TRBD1. The CDR3 loop spans 14 amino acids. The V segment lost 3 bases and the J segment 8 bases; nucleotides outside the gene matches: 8. Germline CDR1 LNHDA, CDR2 SQIVND (reference sequence). CDR3 protein: CASSIQGAGYGYTF. The CDR3, as DNA: TGTGCCAGTAGTATCCAGGGGGCGGGTTACGGCTACACCTTC.

This sequence joins TRBV11-2 and TRBJ2-7; 8 positions match TRBD2. Germline CDR1 reads SGHAT; CDR2 reads FQNNGV. V lost 6 bases to trimming and J lost 4 bases; unmatched junction nucleotides: 8. CDR3 length: 14 amino acids. As DNA, the CDR3 is TGTGCCAGCAGGTCGGGGGGGGGAGGGTACGAGCAGTACTTC. This translates into CASRSGGGGYEQYF.

The chain links TRBV27 to TRBJ2-1; D is perhaps TRBD1 (5 bases). V was clipped by 5 bases and J by 7 bases, with 6 bases between them. This CDR3 region has 11 residues. Germline V lookup: CDR1 MNHEY, CDR2 SMNVEV (reference sequence). In nucleotides, the CDR3 is TGTGCCAGCAGTGCAGGGAATGAGCAGTTCTTC. This gives the protein CASSAGNEQFF.

The rearrangement joins TRBV28 to TRBJ1-1; no firm D call. Germline loops: CDR1 MDHEN, CDR2 SYDVKM. The CDR3 extends over 14 amino acids. Trimming stripped 5 bases from V and 1 base from J, with 11 bases between. CDR3 in amino acids: CASSDAGQNTEAFF. The CDR3 DNA reads TGTGCCAGCAGTGACGCGGGCCAGAACACTGAAGCTTTCTTT.

The chain combines TRBV4-3 with TRBJ2-1; TRBD1 aligns across 9 bases. Per the germline V gene, CDR1 is LGHNA and CDR2 is YSLEER. Losses at the gene ends were 5 bases for V and 1 base for J; bases not matched to a gene: 3. The CDR3 has 15 residues. CDR3 residues: CASSSGQGSYNEQFF. CDR3 DNA: TGCGCCAGCAGCTCGGGACAGGGTTCCTACAATGAGCAGTTCTTC.

This chain uses TRBV18 with TRBJ2-3; possible D gene TRBD1, 6 bases. The CDR3 totals 15 residues. V gave up 3 bases and J gave up 4 bases, with 14 bases separating them. The germline CDR1 and CDR2 sequences are KGHSH and LQKENI. The CDR3: CASSPMGAGADTQYF. The CDR3 DNA reads as TGTGCCAGCTCACCTATGGGGGCCGGGGCAGATACGCAGTATTTT.

This sequence joins TRBV18 and TRBJ1-5; D might be TRBD1 (6 bases). Germline V gene lookup returns CDR1 KGHSH and CDR2 LQKENI. The CDR3 length is 14 residues. V shed 1 base and J shed 6 bases, with 10 bases lying between them. CDR3 bases: TGTGCCAGCTCACCACGGACGGACAGTCAGCCCCAGCATTTT. As protein: CASSPRTDSQPQHF.

The genes are TRBV7-3 and TRBJ2-7; D call uncertain. CDR1 and CDR2 (germline): SGHTA, FQGTGA. V lost 1 base to trimming and J lost 2 bases, with 9 bases between them. CDR3 length: 14 amino acids. The CDR3 reads CASSLIAGTYEQYF. The CDR3 nucleotides are TGTGCCAGCAGCTTAATCGCCGGAACCTACGAGCAGTACTTC.

This chain connects TRBV7-9 to TRBJ2-1, with D possibly TRBD2 on 7 matching bases. The germline V gene has CDR1 SEHNR and CDR2 FQNEAQ (reference sequence). Trimming pared 6 bases from V and 10 bases from J, leaving 13 bases between. This CDR3 is 12 amino acids long. The CDR3 DNA reads TGTGCCAGCAGGGAACAGGGAGGGGAGCAGTTCTTC. It encodes CASREQGGEQFF.

The chain couples TRBV9 to TRBJ2-2; TRBD1 aligns across 7 bases. CDR1 is SGDLS, CDR2 YYNGEE, per germline. V lost 1 base, J lost 4 bases, and 4 bases stayed unmatched. The CDR3 is 15 amino acids. CDR3 DNA: TGTGCCAGCAGCGTATCGACAGGGATCACCGGGGAGCTGTTTTTT. Protein: CASSVSTGITGELFF.

The chain has TRBV5-1 and TRBJ1-1, with D possibly TRBD1 on 5 matching bases. CDR3 length equals 14 residues. Germline V gene sequence: CDR1 SGHRS, CDR2 YFSETQ. Trimming removed 1 base from V and 1 base from J, with 8 bases in between. The CDR3 is CASSLRGENTEAFF. The CDR3 bases are TGCGCCAGCAGCTTGCGAGGGGAGAACACTGAAGCTTTCTTT.

The chain carries TRBV5-4 and TRBJ2-2; D not certain. This CDR3 spans 12 amino acids. Germline V gene sequence: CDR1 SGHNT, CDR2 YYREEE (reference sequence). V lost 3 bases and J 7 bases, leaving 7 bases between the germline ends. CDR3 region: CASSSPIGELFF. The CDR3 DNA is TGTGCCAGCAGCTCACCTATCGGGGAGCTGTTTTTT. Using reference TRBV5-4 and TRBJ2-2 for the parts outside the CDR3, the full variable domain is ETGVTQSPTHLIKTRGQQVTLRCSSQSGHNTVSWYQQALGQGPQFIFQYYREEENGRGNFPPRFSGLQFPNYSSELNVNALELDDSALYLCASSSPIGELFFGEGSRLTVL.

The chain joins TRBV5-1 to TRBJ2-2; 8 bases are shared with TRBD2. The V segment lost 2 bases and the J segment 2 bases; nucleotides outside the gene matches: 5. The germline V gene has CDR1 SGHRS and CDR2 YFSETQ. The CDR3 totals 16 residues. The CDR3 loop reads CASSFGLAGNTGELFF. In DNA, the CDR3 is TGCGCCAGCAGCTTCGGGCTAGCGGGTAACACCGGGGAGCTGTTTTTT.